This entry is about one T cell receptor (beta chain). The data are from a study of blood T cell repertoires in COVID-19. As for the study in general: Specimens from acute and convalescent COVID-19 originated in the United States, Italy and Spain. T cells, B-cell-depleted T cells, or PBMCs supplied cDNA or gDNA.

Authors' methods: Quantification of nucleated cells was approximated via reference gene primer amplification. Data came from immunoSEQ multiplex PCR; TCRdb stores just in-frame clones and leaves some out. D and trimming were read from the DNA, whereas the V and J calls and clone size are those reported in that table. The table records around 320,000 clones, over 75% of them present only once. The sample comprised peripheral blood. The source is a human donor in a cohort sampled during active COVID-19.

CDR3 sequence reads: CASSRTPGLAVTYEQYF. The CDR3 DNA is TGTGCCAGCAGCAGAACGCCGGGACTAGCGGTTACCTACGAGCAGTACTTC. This sequence joins TRBV13 and TRBJ2-7; 11 bases line up with TRBD2. This CDR3 region has 17 residues. Germline V gives CDR1 PRHDT, CDR2 FYEKMQ (reference sequence). V lost 5 bases to trimming and J lost 2 bases; unmatched junction nucleotides: 11.